This T cell receptor beta chain was retrieved from a study of type 1 regulatory T cells. Study-level background: T-allo10 is an in vitro-generated, Tr1-enriched CD4 T cell product specific for alloantigen. The study, taken as a whole, reports: Compared with non-type 1 regulatory T cells, type 1 regulatory T cells showed a more restricted TCR repertoire.

TCRdb recomputed calls from the reads with MiXCR, one row per CDR3 protein. The sample lists 6,000 to 7,500 distinct CDR3 sequences, roughly a third seen once, with 25% in the top ten. Germline V gene lookup returns CDR1 MNHEY and CDR2 SMNVEV (reference sequence). This CDR3 contains 14 residues. Trimming took 0 bases from V and 7 from J; bases not matched to a gene: 3. This clonotype was recorded a few times. Its target is not known. V usage is TRBV27 and J usage is TRBJ1-5; 7 bases agree with TRBD1. This TCR came from a human donor in good health. Sequencing used cultured type 1 regulatory T (Tr1) cells, either the whole culture or a sorted fraction (not recorded which). As DNA, the CDR3 is TGTGCCAGCAGTTTATCGAGGGGGCCCCAGCCCCAGCATTTT. It is translated as CASSLSRGPQPQHF.